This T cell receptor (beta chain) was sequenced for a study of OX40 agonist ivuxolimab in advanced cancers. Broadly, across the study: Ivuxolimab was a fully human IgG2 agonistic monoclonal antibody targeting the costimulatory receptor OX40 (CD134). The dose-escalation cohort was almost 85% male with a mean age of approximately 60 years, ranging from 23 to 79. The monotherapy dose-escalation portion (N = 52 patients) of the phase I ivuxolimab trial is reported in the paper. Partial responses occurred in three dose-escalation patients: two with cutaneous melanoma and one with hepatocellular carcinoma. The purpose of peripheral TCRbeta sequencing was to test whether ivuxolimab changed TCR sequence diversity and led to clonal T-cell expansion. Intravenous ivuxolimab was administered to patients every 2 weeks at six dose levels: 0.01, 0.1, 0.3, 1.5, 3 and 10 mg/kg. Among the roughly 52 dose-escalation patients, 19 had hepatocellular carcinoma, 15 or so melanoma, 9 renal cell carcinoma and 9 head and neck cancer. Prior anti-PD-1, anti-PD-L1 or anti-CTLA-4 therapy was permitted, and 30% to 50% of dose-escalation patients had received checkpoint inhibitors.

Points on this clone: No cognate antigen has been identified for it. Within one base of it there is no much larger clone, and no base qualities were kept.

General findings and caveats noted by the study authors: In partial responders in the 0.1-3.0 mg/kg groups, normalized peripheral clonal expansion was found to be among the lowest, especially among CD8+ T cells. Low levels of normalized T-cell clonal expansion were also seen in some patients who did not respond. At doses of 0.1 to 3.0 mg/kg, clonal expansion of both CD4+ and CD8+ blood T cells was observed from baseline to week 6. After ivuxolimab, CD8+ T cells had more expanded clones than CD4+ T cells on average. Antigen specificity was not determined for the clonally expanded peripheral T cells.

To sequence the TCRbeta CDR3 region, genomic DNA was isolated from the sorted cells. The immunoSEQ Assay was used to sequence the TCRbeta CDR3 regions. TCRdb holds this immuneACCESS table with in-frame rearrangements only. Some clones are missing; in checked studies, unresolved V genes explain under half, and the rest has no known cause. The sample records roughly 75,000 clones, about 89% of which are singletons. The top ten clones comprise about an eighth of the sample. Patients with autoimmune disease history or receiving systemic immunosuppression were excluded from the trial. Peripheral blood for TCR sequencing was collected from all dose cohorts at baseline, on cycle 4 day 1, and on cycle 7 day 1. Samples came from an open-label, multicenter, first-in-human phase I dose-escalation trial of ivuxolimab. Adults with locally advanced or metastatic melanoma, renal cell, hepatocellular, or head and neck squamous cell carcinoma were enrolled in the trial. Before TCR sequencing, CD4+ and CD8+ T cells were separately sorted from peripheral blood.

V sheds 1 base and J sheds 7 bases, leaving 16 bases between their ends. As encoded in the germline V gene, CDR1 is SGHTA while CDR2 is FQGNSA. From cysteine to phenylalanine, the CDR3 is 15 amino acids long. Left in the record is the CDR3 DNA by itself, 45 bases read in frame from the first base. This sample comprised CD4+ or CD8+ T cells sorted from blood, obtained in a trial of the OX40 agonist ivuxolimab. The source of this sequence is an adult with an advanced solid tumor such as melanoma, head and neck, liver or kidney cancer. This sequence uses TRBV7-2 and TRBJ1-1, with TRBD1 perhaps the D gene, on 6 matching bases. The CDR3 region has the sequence CASSLVRGALGEAFF. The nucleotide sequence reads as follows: TGTGCCAGCAGCTTAGTGCGGGGGGCTCTCGGTGAAGCTTTCTTT.